This T cell receptor (beta chain) was sequenced in a study of blood T cell repertoires in COVID-19. Study at large: Samples of COVID-19 (acute and convalescent) were obtained from the United States, Italy and Spain.

V dropped 5 bases and J dropped 0; count of bases not matched to a gene: 6. The CDR3 contains 14 residues. The germline V gene encodes CDR1 GTSNPN and CDR2 SVGIG (reference sequence). This table comes from immunoSEQ multiplex PCR, and its TCRdb copy is limited to in-frame clones, with some not included. The sample lists around 150,000 clones; around four fifths were seen once. The sequenced sample was peripheral blood. This sequence originates from a woman over 75 with acute or convalescent COVID-19. The V and J genes are TRBV30 and TRBJ1-1; the match to TRBD1 covers 7 bases. The CDR3 here is CAWGDSHMNTEAFF. The CDR3 DNA sequence: TGTGCCTGGGGGGACAGCCACATGAACACTGAAGCTTTCTTT.